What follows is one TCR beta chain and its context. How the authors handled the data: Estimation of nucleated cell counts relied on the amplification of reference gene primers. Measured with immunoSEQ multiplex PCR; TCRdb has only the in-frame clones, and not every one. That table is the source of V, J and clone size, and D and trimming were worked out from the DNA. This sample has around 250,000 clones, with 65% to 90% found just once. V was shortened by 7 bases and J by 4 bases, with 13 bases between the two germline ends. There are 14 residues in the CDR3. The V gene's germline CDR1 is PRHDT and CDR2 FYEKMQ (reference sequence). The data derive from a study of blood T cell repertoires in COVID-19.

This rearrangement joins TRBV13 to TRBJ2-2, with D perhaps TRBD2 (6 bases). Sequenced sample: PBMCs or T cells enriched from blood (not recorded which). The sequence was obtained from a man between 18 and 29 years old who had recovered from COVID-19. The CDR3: CASKTTRPTGELFF. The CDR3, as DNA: TGTGCCAGCAAGACGACTAGGCCCACCGGGGAGCTGTTTTTT.